This T cell receptor beta chain was documented in a study of T-cell reconstitution after alpha-beta-depleted transplantation in children. Overall study findings and caveats: Newly produced T cells mostly accounted for T-cell counts and diversity one year post-transplant. It was reported that alpha-beta T cells came from several hundred expanded graft clones (about two months after transplant).

A TCRbeta library incorporating unique molecular identifiers was prepared. TCRdb redid the calling of the PCR reads with MiXCR, one entry per CDR3 protein. The table includes around 450,000 distinct CDR3 sequences, under 12% detected once. This clonotype was recorded many times. Its antigen is currently unknown. Material: PBMCs, obtained before TCRalphabeta/CD19-depleted stem cell transplant. The sequence derives from a child under 10 years old with inherited bone marrow failure, due to receive a stem cell transplant.

CDR3 protein: CASSLPRGRSTQETQYF. The DNA for the CDR3 is TGTGCCAGCAGCTTACCTCGCGGCCGTTCCACTCAAGAGACCCAGTACTTC. The chain is built from TRBV7-9 and TRBJ2-5, with unresolved D. This CDR3 has 17 amino acids. Germline V gene lookup returns CDR1 SEHNR and CDR2 FQNEAQ (reference sequence). V was shortened by 2 bases and J by 2 bases, with 18 bases between the two germline ends.